The 20 T cell receptor beta chains given below trace back to one sample, sequenced in a study of T cells after yellow fever vaccination. Using its own MiXCR run on the 5' RACE reads, TCRdb lists one record per CDR3 protein. The sample lists around 250,000 distinct CDR3 sequences; about 5.2% were seen once. The specimen was CD4+ T cells sorted from PBMCs, collected on the day of the yellow fever booster vaccination. All receptors come from a man between 18 and 29 years old who received the YFV17D yellow fever vaccine.

This clonotype was seen many times. The V and J genes are TRBV4-1 and TRBJ1-2; TRBD1 aligns across 7 bases. CDR1 is MGHRA and CDR2 is YSYEKL in the germline V gene. V lost 1 base to trimming and J lost 8 bases; unmatched junction nucleotides: 7. This CDR3 is 14 amino acids long. This CDR3 reads CASSQGQWTGGYTF. The CDR3 nucleotides read TGCGCCAGCAGCCAAGGGCAGTGGACAGGAGGCTACACCTTC.

This clonotype was counted many times. CDR3 nucleotide sequence: TGCGCCAGCAGCACCTCCTTAGCGGGGGTAACAGATACGCAGTATTTT. It encodes CASSTSLAGVTDTQYF. V is TRBV5-1 and J is TRBJ2-3; TRBD2 agrees at 9 bases. V was pared by 4 bases and J by 3 bases, with 9 bases of the junction left unmatched. CDR3 length: 16 amino acids. Germline V CDR1 and CDR2: SGHRS, YFSETQ.

The sample holds a few counts of this clonotype. The chain carries TRBV9 and TRBJ2-5; 7 nucleotides match TRBD2. Germline V CDR1 and CDR2: SGDLS, YYNGEE. CDR3 length: 14 amino acids. V dropped 0 bases and J dropped 5; count of bases not matched to a gene: 4. The CDR3 DNA is TGTGCCAGCAGCGTAGGCCCAGCGGGGGAGACCCAGTACTTC. Translation: CASSVGPAGETQYF.

This chain connects TRBV10-3 to TRBJ2-2; the D is unclear. Germline lookup yields CDR1 ENHRY and CDR2 SYGVKD. There are 15 residues in the CDR3. Trimming took off 10 bases at V and 5 bases at J, with 20 bases between the two ends. The DNA for the CDR3 is TGTGCCACCCCCTTTCCCTGGATAGGGACCGGGGAGCTGTTTTTT. Protein sequence: CATPFPWIGTGELFF.

The rearrangement joins TRBV7-8 to TRBJ1-2; 9 bases are a match to TRBD1. CDR3 length equals 15 residues. V lost 5 bases and J lost 2; bases outside the gene matches: 6. Germline CDR1 and CDR2: SGHVS and FQNEAQ. The CDR3 sequence is CASSLRQGGNYGYTF. The CDR3 DNA is TGTGCCAGCAGCCTTCGACAGGGGGGAAACTATGGCTACACCTTC.

This chain connects TRBV24-1 to TRBJ2-2; no firm D call. Germline V gene lookup returns CDR1 KGHDR and CDR2 SFDVKD. The CDR3 covers 13 residues. V lost 7 bases to trimming and J lost 4 bases, with 9 bases between them. CDR3 bases: TGTGCCACCAGACAGTACTCCACCGGGGAGCTGTTTTTT. It is translated as CATRQYSTGELFF.

This clonotype was seen a few times. This rearrangement joins TRBV7-3 to TRBJ2-1; 10 nucleotides line up with TRBD2. V trimming: 5 bases; J trimming: 8 bases; junction bases outside the gene matches: 9. The CDR3 is 15 residues long. The germline gives CDR1 SGHTA, CDR2 FQGTGA. In DNA form, the CDR3 reads TGTGCCAGCAGCAAATACGGGACTAGCGCCGATGAGCAGTTCTTC. Translating gives CASSKYGTSADEQFF.

The chain has TRBV19 and TRBJ2-3; TRBD2 might be the D (6 bases). Trimming took 10 bases from V and 4 from J, leaving 27 bases between them. The CDR3 has 17 residues. Germline CDR1 is LNHDA and CDR2 is SQIVND (reference sequence). The CDR3 is CATANLRGSRDADTQYF. The DNA of the CDR3 is TGTGCCACCGCAAACCTGCGGGGTTCGAGGGATGCAGATACGCAGTATTTT. The variable domain in full, completed from reference TRBV19 and TRBJ2-3, reads DGGITQSPKYLFRKEGQNVTLSCEQNLNHDAMYWYRQDPGQGLRLIYYSQIVNDFQKGDIAEGYSVSREKKESFPLTVTSAQKNPTAFYLCATANLRGSRDADTQYFGPGTRLTVL.

This clonotype was recorded at least ten times. The chain joins TRBV7-9 to TRBJ2-5; D might be TRBD2 (6 bases). From germline, CDR1 is SEHNR and CDR2 FQNEAQ (reference sequence). The CDR3 consists of 15 residues. Trimming cost V 2 bases and J 3 bases, with 13 bases left between them. The CDR3 sequence: CASSLMLAREETQYF. CDR3 sequence (DNA): TGTGCCAGCAGCTTAATGCTAGCGAGAGAAGAGACCCAGTACTTC. The complete variable domain, with remaining parts taken from reference TRBV7-9 and TRBJ2-5, reads DTGVSQNPRHKITKRGQNVTFRCDPISEHNRLYWYRQTLGQGPEFLTYFQNEAQLEKSRLLSDRFSAERPKGSFSTLEIQRTEQGDSAMYLCASSLMLAREETQYFGPGTRLLVL.

This clonotype was seen at least ten times. The gene calls are TRBV5-5 and TRBJ2-5, with D hard to call. The V gene lost 4 bases and the J gene lost 1 base, with 8 bases spanning the gap. Germline V gene lookup returns CDR1 SGHKS and CDR2 YYEKEE (reference sequence). This CDR3 is 13 amino acids long. CDR3 sequence: CASSADSQETQYF. CDR3 sequence (DNA): TGTGCCAGCAGCGCTGACTCCCAAGAGACCCAGTACTTC.

This clonotype was recorded at least ten times. The chain combines TRBV4-2 with TRBJ1-1; tentative D call: TRBD1 (5 bases). From germline, CDR1 is LGHNA and CDR2 YNFKEQ. The V end lost 1 base, the J end lost 13 bases, and 19 bases lay between the germline ends. CDR3 length: 14 residues. CDR3 sequence: CASSQVPPGTGSFF. The CDR3 DNA is TGTGCCAGCAGCCAAGTGCCCCCCGGGACCGGGAGTTTCTTT.

This clonotype was seen only a few times. V is TRBV12-5 and J is TRBJ2-5, with TRBD2 matching over 9 bases. Germline V lookup: CDR1 LGHNT, CDR2 FRNRAP. This CDR3 comprises 16 residues. J gave up 4 bases and V 2 bases, and 8 bases lay outside the gene matches. The CDR3 bases are TGTGCTAGTGGTTTGAGTGGTAGCGGGGGAGGAGAGACCCAGTACTTC. As protein: CASGLSGSGGGETQYF.

This chain uses TRBV5-1 with TRBJ2-5; D call uncertain. Trimming left V 2 bases short and J 0 bases short, with 2 bases between. The CDR3 covers 12 residues. Germline CDR1 and CDR2: SGHRS and YFSETQ. The CDR3 is CASSLHQETQYF. CDR3 nucleotide sequence: TGCGCCAGCAGCTTACACCAAGAGACCCAGTACTTC.

Ten or more counts support this clonotype. V gene TRBV4-2 combines with J gene TRBJ1-2; 8 nucleotides line up with TRBD1. The germline V gene has CDR1 LGHNA and CDR2 YNFKEQ. V shed 1 base, J shed 7 bases, and the junction held 8 bases outside the gene matches. There are 15 residues in the CDR3. The CDR3: CASSQVPAGGRGYTF. In nucleotides, the CDR3 is TGTGCCAGCAGCCAAGTGCCGGCAGGGGGCCGTGGCTACACCTTC.

Ten or more counts support this clonotype. V is TRBV3-1 and J is TRBJ2-4, with 9 nucleotides matching TRBD1. Germline CDR1 is LGHDT and CDR2 is YNNKEL (reference sequence). The CDR3 length is 14 residues. Unmatched junction bases numbered 6, after V lost 4 bases and J lost 8 bases. The CDR3 region is CASSRRQGEDIQYF. CDR3 in DNA: TGTGCCAGCAGCCGGAGACAGGGGGAGGACATTCAGTACTTC.

This clonotype has only a few counts. The CDR3: CASSEVGGAGTGELFF. Written as DNA, the CDR3 is TGTGCCAGCAGTGAAGTAGGGGGTGCCGGCACCGGGGAGCTGTTTTTT. This chain links TRBV2 with TRBJ2-2, with D possibly being TRBD1 (6 bases). V shed 1 base and J shed 4 bases, with 13 bases lying between them. Germline values: CDR1 SNHLY, CDR2 FYNNEI. CDR3 length: 16 amino acids.

The chain is built from TRBV4-3 and TRBJ1-5, with TRBD1 matching 9 bases. This CDR3 region has 15 residues. The V and J ends lost 2 bases and 5 bases, in that order; junction bases with no gene match: 4. Germline CDR1 reads LGHNA; CDR2 reads YSLEER. The CDR3 loop reads CASSQQQGAHQPQHF. Here the CDR3 DNA reads TGCGCCAGCAGCCAACAACAGGGGGCCCATCAGCCCCAGCATTTT.

This clonotype was detected many times. The chain combines TRBV29-1 with TRBJ2-5; D remains unclear. The length of the CDR3 is 14 residues. Germline V gene sequence: CDR1 SQVTM, CDR2 ANQGSEA. Between the trimmed V and J ends, which lost 2 bases and 2 bases, there was a span of 12 bases. Here the CDR3 reads CSVERRHRQETQYF. Here the CDR3 DNA reads TGCAGCGTTGAACGTAGACACCGACAAGAGACCCAGTACTTC.

The table lists this clonotype with a few counts. The rearrangement uses TRBV20-1 and TRBJ2-3; tentative D call: TRBD2 (5 bases). Germline CDR1 is DFQATT and CDR2 is SNEGSKA (reference sequence). Trimming removed 4 bases at V and 3 bases at J, with 14 bases between. The CDR3 has 14 residues. For the CDR3, the DNA is TGCAGTGCTAATTCGGCGGGTACTACAGATACGCAGTATTTT. This codes for CSANSAGTTDTQYF.

This clonotype was observed a handful of times. This chain links TRBV27 with TRBJ1-1; TRBD1 might be the D (6 bases). Trimming shortened V by 3 bases and J by 1 base, and 21 bases separated the two germline ends. Germline CDR1 is MNHEY and CDR2 is SMNVEV (reference sequence). The CDR3 loop spans 18 amino acids. CDR3 amino acids: CASSFGAGGTGKNTEAFF. DNA of the CDR3: TGTGCCAGCAGTTTTGGTGCCGGGGGTACAGGGAAGAACACTGAAGCTTTCTTT.